Sequencing of this T cell receptor beta chain was carried out in a study of early T cells in non-severe SARS-CoV-2 infection. In the study overall: Sequencing was performed on bulk RNA from unsorted whole blood, leaving chains unpaired. Notes on the study in general: VDJdb-based annotation leaned toward anti-spike CD8 responses and missed private and CD4 specificities.

The TCR library protocol was used to attach unique molecular identifiers. These identifiers were attached to individual cDNA molecules. TCRdb fed the 5' RACE reads into MiXCR, producing one record per CDR3 protein. The profile covers about 60,000 distinct CDR3 sequences, with around 20% appearing a single time and approximately 15% taken by the ten largest. A note on this clonotype: Its target is not known.

From germline, CDR1 is LGHDT and CDR2 YNNKEL (reference sequence). V was cut by 6 bases and J by 8 bases, with 16 bases left in between. The CDR3 spans 13 residues. The sequence was collected from an adult who was a healthcare worker with PCR-confirmed SARS-CoV-2 infection or an uninfected control (not recorded which). The V call is TRBV3-1, the J call TRBJ1-2; D not resolved. Material: whole blood, obtained at baseline. DNA of the CDR3: TGTGCCAGCAGGTCGCCCGGTTTTTCGGGCTACACCTTC. Its translation is CASRSPGFSGYTF.